These 18 T cell receptor beta chains were sequenced from one sample in a study of T-cell reconstitution after alpha-beta-depleted transplantation in children. A TCRbeta library incorporating unique molecular identifiers was prepared. TCRdb passed the PCR reads through MiXCR, listing each CDR3 protein once. The table includes nearly 200,000 distinct CDR3 sequences, about 6% detected once. The sequencing used PBMCs, collected before TCRalphabeta/CD19-depleted stem cell transplant. The receptors come from a girl under three years old with combined immunodeficiency, due to receive a stem cell transplant.

The V and J genes are TRBV15 and TRBJ1-5, with D unclear. The germline V and J ends were trimmed by 0 bases and 6 bases, with 9 bases remaining between them. The CDR3 totals 14 residues. CDR1 and CDR2 (germline): LNHNV, YYDKDF (reference sequence). The CDR3 nucleotides read TGTGCCACCAGCAGAGATCAAGAGTCTCAGCCCCAGCATTTT. It specifies CATSRDQESQPQHF.

This clonotype was counted at least ten times. The CDR3 DNA follows: TGTGCCAGCAGCGCCGGCCGCACAGGTTCCTACGAGCAGTACTTC. Its translation is CASSAGRTGSYEQYF. The rearrangement joins TRBV21-1 to TRBJ2-7; the tabulated D call, TRBD1, remains unverified against the DNA. TRBV21-1 is noted as a pseudogene. The CDR3 is 15 amino acids.

The table lists this clonotype with a few counts. The genes are TRBV4-3 and TRBJ2-7; 8 bases are shared with TRBD1. V lost 1 base, J lost 3 bases, and 5 bases stayed unmatched. This CDR3 spans 15 amino acids. Germline V gene sequence: CDR1 LGHNA, CDR2 YSLEER. CDR3 residues: CASSQGGTGNYEQYF. CDR3 in DNA: TGCGCCAGCAGCCAAGGAGGGACAGGAAACTACGAGCAGTACTTC.

This rearrangement joins TRBV3-1 to TRBJ1-2; perhaps TRBD1 as D (5 bases). V was trimmed by 4 bases and J by 1 base, leaving 10 bases between them. From germline, CDR1 is LGHDT and CDR2 YNNKEL (reference sequence). The CDR3 length is 14 residues. The CDR3 nucleotides are TGTGCCAGCAGCCGGTCGACAGTTAACTATGGCTACACCTTC. It specifies CASSRSTVNYGYTF.

This clonotype has a count of ten or more. The chain is built from TRBV6-1 and TRBJ1-2; TRBD1 might be the D (5 bases). Trimming pared 0 bases from V and 4 bases from J, leaving 15 bases between. Germline loops: CDR1 MNHNS, CDR2 SASEGT. This CDR3 has 16 amino acids. The CDR3 coding sequence is TGTGCCAGCAGTGAAGCGATGACCGGACACCGCTATGGCTACACCTTC. It specifies CASSEAMTGHRYGYTF.

In its sample, this clonotype was seen many times. V usage is TRBV12-3 or TRBV12-4 and J usage is TRBJ1-3; perhaps TRBD1 as D (5 bases). The V gene lost 11 bases and the J gene lost 0 bases, with 11 bases spanning the gap. The CDR3 consists of 13 residues. CDR3 residues: CAGTSSSGNTIYF. For the CDR3, the DNA is TGTGCCGGGACTTCTAGCTCTGGAAACACCATATATTTT.

This clonotype has a handful of counts. The chain links TRBV4-1 to TRBJ2-3; no clear D gene. The CDR3 extends over 16 amino acids. Trimming cost V 4 bases and J 0 bases, with 14 bases left between them. Germline assignment: CDR1 MGHRA and CDR2 YSYEKL. The CDR3: CASSPGPPRSTDTQYF. Written as DNA, the CDR3 is TGCGCCAGCAGCCCTGGACCACCTAGGAGCACAGATACGCAGTATTTT.

This clonotype showed up just a few times. The rearrangement uses TRBV20-1 and TRBJ1-1; D gene ambiguous. The ends were cut back, 3 bases at V and 6 bases at J, with 14 bases in the middle. This CDR3 is 13 amino acids long. Germline V gene data show CDR1 as DFQATT and CDR2 as SNEGSKA (reference sequence). The CDR3 region is CSASDLGFAEAFF. The CDR3 DNA follows: TGCAGTGCTAGTGATTTAGGGTTCGCTGAAGCTTTCTTT.

This clonotype was observed at least ten times. The chain combines TRBV4-1 with TRBJ2-7, with TRBD2 as a possible D gene (5 bases). CDR1 and CDR2 (germline): MGHRA, YSYEKL. V lost 4 bases, J lost 3 bases, and 13 bases lay in between. The CDR3 extends over 14 amino acids. CDR3 nucleotide sequence: TGCGCCAGCAGCCTCCAAGACTATGGCTACGAGCAGTACTTC. Residues: CASSLQDYGYEQYF.

This clonotype was observed at least ten times. This chain links TRBV29-1 with TRBJ2-1, with D possibly TRBD2 on 6 matching bases. The V and J ends lost 7 bases and 4 bases respectively, with 14 bases between them. The CDR3 contains 13 residues. Germline V gene data show CDR1 as SQVTM and CDR2 as ANQGSEA. The CDR3 here is CSAGDSEYNEQFF. CDR3 coding DNA: TGCAGCGCGGGAGATAGCGAGTACAATGAGCAGTTCTTC.

This clonotype has a count of ten or more. The V and J genes are TRBV29-1 and TRBJ2-5; 8 bases match TRBD1. Germline V gene lookup returns CDR1 SQVTM and CDR2 ANQGSEA. CDR3 length: 13 residues. J lost 2 bases, V lost 7 bases, and 6 bases had no gene match. CDR3 DNA: TGCAGCGCTCGACAGGGGCCACAAGAGACCCAGTACTTC. Amino acid sequence: CSARQGPQETQYF.

This clonotype was recorded many times. The rearrangement uses TRBV29-1 and TRBJ2-1, with a possible D match to TRBD2 (6 bases). CDR1 is SQVTM and CDR2 is ANQGSEA in the germline V gene. There are 12 residues in the CDR3. V lost 0 bases, J lost 8 bases, and 8 bases lay in between. The CDR3 DNA reads TGCAGCGTTGAAGACAGCGGGTATGAGCAGTTCTTC. Translation gives CSVEDSGYEQFF.

This clonotype came up many times. This chain joins TRBV12-3 or TRBV12-4 and TRBJ1-1; D is ambiguous. This CDR3 spans 13 amino acids. V shed 6 bases and J shed 2 bases, with 10 bases lying between them. CDR3: CASSFGLNTEAFF. In DNA form, the CDR3 reads TGTGCCAGCAGCTTCGGCCTCAACACTGAAGCTTTCTTT.

This clonotype came up many times. The chain joins TRBV20-1 to TRBJ2-7; the match to TRBD2 covers 11 bases. The CDR3 extends over 13 amino acids. The junction had 4 bases not matched to a gene; V was cut back by 7 bases and J by 2 bases. Germline loops: CDR1 DFQATT, CDR2 SNEGSKA (reference sequence). The CDR3 protein is CSVTTSGAYEQYF. In nucleotides, the CDR3 is TGCAGTGTTACGACTAGCGGGGCCTACGAGCAGTACTTC.

The table lists this clonotype with many counts. The chain recombines TRBV25-1 with TRBJ1-1, with unresolved D. From germline, CDR1 is MGHDK and CDR2 SYGVNS. The CDR3 consists of 12 residues. V was shortened by 10 bases and J by 2 bases, with 11 bases between the two germline ends. This CDR3 reads CATGMGNTEAFF. The CDR3 DNA sequence: TGTGCCACCGGAATGGGCAACACTGAAGCTTTCTTT.

The sample holds many counts of this clonotype. The chain employs TRBV29-1 and TRBJ2-7; D possibly corresponds to TRBD2 (6 bases). Per the germline V gene, CDR1 is SQVTM and CDR2 is ANQGSEA. Trimming shortened V by 3 bases and J by 2 bases, and 8 bases separated the two germline ends. This CDR3 spans 12 amino acids. CDR3 in amino acids: CSVEEGTYEQYF. In nucleotides, the CDR3 is TGCAGCGTTGAGGAGGGGACCTACGAGCAGTACTTC.

In its sample, this clonotype was seen a few times. The chain has TRBV30 and TRBJ2-7; D gene ambiguous. V was clipped by 2 bases and J by 4 bases, with 15 bases between them. This CDR3 spans 14 amino acids. Germline V lookup: CDR1 GTSNPN, CDR2 SVGIG (reference sequence). The CDR3 reads CAWSFAGRFYEQYF. Written as DNA, the CDR3 is TGTGCCTGGAGTTTCGCCGGACGGTTTTACGAGCAGTACTTC.

Ten or more counts support this clonotype. The chain joins TRBV20-1 to TRBJ1-3; TRBD1 agrees at 9 bases. The V gene's germline CDR1 is DFQATT and CDR2 SNEGSKA (reference sequence). The length of the CDR3 is 14 residues. V shed 1 base, J shed 2 bases, and the junction held 0 bases outside the gene matches. The CDR3 region has the DNA TGCAGTGCTAGAGGGGACAGGGCTGGAAACACCATATATTTT. Translation: CSARGDRAGNTIYF.